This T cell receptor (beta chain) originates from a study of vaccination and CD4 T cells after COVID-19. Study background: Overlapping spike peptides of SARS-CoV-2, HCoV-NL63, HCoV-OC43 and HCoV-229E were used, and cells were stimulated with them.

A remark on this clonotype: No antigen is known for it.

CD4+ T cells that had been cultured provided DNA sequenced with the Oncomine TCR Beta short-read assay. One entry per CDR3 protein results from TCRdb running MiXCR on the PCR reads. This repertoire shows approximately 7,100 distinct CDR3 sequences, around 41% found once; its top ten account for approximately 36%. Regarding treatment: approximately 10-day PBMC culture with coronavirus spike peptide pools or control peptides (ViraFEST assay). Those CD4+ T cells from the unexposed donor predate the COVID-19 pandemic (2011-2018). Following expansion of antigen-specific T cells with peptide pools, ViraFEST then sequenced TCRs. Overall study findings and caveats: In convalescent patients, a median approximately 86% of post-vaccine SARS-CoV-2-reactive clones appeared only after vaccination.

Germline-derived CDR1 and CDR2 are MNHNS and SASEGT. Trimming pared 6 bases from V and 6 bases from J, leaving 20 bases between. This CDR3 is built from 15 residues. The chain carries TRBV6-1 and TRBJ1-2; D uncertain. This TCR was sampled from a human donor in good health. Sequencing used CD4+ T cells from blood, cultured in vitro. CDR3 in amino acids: CASREGGSLMNGYTF. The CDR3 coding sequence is TGTGCCAGCAGGGAGGGAGGGTCCCTTATGAATGGCTACACCTTC.